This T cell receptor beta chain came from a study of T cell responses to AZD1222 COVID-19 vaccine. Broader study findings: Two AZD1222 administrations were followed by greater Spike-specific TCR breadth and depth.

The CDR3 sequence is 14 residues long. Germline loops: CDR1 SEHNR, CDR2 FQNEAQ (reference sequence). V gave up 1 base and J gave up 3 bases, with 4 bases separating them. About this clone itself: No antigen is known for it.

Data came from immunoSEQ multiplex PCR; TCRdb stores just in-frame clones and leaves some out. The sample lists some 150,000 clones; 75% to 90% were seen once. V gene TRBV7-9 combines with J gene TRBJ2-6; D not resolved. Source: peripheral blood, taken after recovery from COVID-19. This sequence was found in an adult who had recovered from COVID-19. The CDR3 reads CASSLGSGANVLTF. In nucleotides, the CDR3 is TGTGCCAGCAGCTTAGGTAGTGGGGCCAACGTCCTGACTTTC.